This TCR beta chain is drawn from a study of metastatic and nonmetastatic thyroid tumors. Whole-study findings and limits: Across blood and tumor, TCR beta diversity in malignant thyroid tumors was reportedly significantly higher than in benign nodules.

CDR1 is SGHDT and CDR2 is YYEEEE in the germline V gene. This CDR3 spans 14 amino acids. V lost 4 bases to trimming and J lost 0 bases; unmatched junction nucleotides: 2. This clone was seen ten or more times. Its antigen is currently unknown. MiXCR reprocessed the PCR reads for TCRdb. The sample lists tens of thousands of clones, 13% occurring once. Ahead of thyroid surgery, no patient had received treatment of any kind. This receptor was taken from a female donor with papillary thyroid cancer or a benign thyroid nodule (not recorded which). Some clones in this sample may be carry-over from other donors' samples. Sequenced sample: blood. The chain carries TRBV5-6 and TRBJ2-5; TRBD1 agrees at 8 bases. The CDR3 region has the DNA TGTGCCAGCAGCGGGGACAGGCACCAAGAGACCCAGTACTTC. Its translation is CASSGDRHQETQYF.